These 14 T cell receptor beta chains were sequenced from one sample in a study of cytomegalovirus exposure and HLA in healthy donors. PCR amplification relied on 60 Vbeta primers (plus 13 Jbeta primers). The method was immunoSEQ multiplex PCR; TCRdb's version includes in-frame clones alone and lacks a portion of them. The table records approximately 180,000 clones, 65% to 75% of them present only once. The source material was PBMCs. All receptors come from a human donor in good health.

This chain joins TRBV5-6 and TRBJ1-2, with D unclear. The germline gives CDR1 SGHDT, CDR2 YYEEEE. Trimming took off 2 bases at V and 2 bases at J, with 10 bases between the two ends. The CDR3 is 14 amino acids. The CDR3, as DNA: TGTGCCAGCAGCTTACTGACACAAAACTATGGCTACACCTTC. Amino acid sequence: CASSLLTQNYGYTF. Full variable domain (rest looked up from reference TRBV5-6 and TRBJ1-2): DAGVTQSPTHLIKTRGQQVTLRCSPKSGHDTVSWYQQALGQGPQFIFQYYEEEERQRGNFPDRFSGHQFPNYSSELNVNALLLGDSALYLCASSLLTQNYGYTFGSGTRLTVV.

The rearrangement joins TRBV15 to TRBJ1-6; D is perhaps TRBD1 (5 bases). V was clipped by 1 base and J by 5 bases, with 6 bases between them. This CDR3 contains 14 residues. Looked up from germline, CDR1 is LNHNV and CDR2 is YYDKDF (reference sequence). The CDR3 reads CATSRGGDNSPLHF. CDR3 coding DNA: TGTGCCACCAGCAGAGGGGGGGATAATTCACCCCTCCACTTT.

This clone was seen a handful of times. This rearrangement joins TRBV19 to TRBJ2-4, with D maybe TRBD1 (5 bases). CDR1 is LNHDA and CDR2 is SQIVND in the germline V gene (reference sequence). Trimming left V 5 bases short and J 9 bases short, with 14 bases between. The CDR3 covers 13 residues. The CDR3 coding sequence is TGTGCCAGTAGTGTGTCGAGAAGGGGCATTCAGTACTTC. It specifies CASSVSRRGIQYF.

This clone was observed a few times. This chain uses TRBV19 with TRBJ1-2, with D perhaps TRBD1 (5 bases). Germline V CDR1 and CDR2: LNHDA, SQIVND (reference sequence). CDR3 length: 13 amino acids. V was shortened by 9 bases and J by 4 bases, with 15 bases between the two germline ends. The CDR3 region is CASPETVIYGYTF. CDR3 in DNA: TGTGCCAGCCCAGAGACAGTGATCTATGGCTACACCTTC.

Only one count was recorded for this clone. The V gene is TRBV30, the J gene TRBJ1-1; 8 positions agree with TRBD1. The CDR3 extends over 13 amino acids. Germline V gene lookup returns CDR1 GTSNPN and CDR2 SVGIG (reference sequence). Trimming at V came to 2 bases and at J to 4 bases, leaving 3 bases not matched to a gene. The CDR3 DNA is TGTGCCTGGAGTCACGACAGGGGCACTGAAGCTTTCTTT. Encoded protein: CAWSHDRGTEAFF.

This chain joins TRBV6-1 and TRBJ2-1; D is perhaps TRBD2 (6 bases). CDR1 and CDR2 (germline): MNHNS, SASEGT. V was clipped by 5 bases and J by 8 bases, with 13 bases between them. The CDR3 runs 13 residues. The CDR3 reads CASSSPPGDEQFF. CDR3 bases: TGTGCCAGCAGTTCCCCTCCGGGGGATGAGCAGTTCTTC.

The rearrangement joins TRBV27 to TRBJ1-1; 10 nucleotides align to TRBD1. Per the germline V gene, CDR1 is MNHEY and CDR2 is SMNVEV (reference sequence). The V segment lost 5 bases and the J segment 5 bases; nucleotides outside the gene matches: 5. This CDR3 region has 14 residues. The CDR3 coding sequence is TGTGCCAGCAGTAAAAGGACAGGGGGAACTGAAGCTTTCTTT. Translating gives CASSKRTGGTEAFF.

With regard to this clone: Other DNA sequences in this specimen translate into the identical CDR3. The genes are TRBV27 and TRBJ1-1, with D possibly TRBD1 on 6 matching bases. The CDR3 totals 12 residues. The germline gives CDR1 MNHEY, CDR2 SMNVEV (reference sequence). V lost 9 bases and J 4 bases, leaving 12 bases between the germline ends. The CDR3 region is CASKRGLTEAFF. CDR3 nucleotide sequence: TGTGCCAGTAAGCGGGGGCTCACTGAAGCTTTCTTT.

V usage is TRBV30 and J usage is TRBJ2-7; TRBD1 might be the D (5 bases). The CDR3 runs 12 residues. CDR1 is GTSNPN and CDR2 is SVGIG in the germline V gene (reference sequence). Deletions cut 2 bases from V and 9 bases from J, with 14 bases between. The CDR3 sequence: CAWSTEWGWQYF. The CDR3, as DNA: TGTGCCTGGAGTACAGAATGGGGCTGGCAGTACTTC.

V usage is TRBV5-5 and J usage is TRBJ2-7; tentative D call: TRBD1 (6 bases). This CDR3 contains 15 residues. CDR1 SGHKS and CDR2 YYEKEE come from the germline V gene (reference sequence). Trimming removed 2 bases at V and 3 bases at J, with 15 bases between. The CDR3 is CASSFAGDPYYEQYF. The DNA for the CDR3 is TGTGCCAGCAGCTTCGCAGGGGACCCTTACTACGAGCAGTACTTC.

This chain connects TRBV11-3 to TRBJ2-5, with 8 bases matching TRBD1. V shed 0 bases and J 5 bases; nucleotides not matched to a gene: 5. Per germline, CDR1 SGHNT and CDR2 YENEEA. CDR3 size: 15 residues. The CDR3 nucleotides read TGTGCCAGCAGCTTAGACGGCAGGGGGCTGGAGACCCAGTACTTC. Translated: CASSLDGRGLETQYF.

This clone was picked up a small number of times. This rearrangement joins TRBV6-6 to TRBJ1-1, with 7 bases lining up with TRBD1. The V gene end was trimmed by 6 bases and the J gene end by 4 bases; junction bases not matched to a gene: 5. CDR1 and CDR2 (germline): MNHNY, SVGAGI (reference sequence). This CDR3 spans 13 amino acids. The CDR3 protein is CASSRTGGTEAFF. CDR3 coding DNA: TGTGCCAGCAGCCGGACAGGAGGCACTGAAGCTTTCTTT.

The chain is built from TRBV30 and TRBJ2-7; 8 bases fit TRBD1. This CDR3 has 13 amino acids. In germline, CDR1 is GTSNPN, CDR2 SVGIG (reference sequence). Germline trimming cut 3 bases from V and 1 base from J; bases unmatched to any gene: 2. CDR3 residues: CAWSGQGSYEQYF. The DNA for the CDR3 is TGTGCCTGGAGCGGACAGGGTTCCTACGAGCAGTACTTC.

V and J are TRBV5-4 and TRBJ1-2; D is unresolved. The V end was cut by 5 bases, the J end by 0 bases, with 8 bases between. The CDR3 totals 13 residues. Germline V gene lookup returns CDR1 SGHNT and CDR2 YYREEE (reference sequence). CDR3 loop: CASSYSANYGYTF. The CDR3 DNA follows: TGTGCCAGCAGTTACAGTGCTAACTATGGCTACACCTTC.